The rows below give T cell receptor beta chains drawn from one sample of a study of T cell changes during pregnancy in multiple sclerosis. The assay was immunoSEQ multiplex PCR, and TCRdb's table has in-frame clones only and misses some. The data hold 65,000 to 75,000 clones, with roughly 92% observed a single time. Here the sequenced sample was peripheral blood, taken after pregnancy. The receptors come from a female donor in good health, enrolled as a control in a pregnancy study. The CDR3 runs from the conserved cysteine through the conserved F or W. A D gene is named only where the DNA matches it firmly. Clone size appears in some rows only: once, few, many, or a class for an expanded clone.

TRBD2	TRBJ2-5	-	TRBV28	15	CASSSLAGGQETQYF	TGTGCCAGCAGTTCCCTAGCGGGGGGGCAAGAGACCCAGTACTTC
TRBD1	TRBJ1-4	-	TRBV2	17	CASRPQGLGFSNEKLFF	TGTGCCAGCAGACCACAGGGGTTGGGTTTTTCTAATGAAAAACTGTTTTTT
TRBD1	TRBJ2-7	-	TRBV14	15	CASSPERAGGYEQYF	TGTGCCAGCAGCCCCGAGAGGGCAGGGGGCTACGAGCAGTACTTC
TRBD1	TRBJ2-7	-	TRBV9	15	CASSVGGTESYEQYF	TGTGCCAGCAGCGTAGGAGGGACAGAATCCTACGAGCAGTACTTC
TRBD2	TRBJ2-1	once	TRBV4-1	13	CASSPGGIDEQFF	TGCGCCAGCAGCCCGGGGGGAATCGATGAGCAGTTCTTC
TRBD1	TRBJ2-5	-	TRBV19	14	CASSIAGGAETQYF	TGTGCCAGTAGTATAGCAGGGGGCGCGGAGACCCAGTACTTC
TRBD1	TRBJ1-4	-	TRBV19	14	CASSNRGRREKLFF	TGTGCCAGTAGCAACAGGGGGCGTCGGGAAAAACTGTTTTTT
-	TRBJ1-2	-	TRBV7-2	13	CASSLTGIGGYTF	TGTGCCAGCAGCTTAACAGGGATCGGAGGCTACACCTTC
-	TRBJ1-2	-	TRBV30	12	CAWSPPVYGYTF	TGTGCCTGGAGTCCCCCGGTATATGGCTACACCTTC
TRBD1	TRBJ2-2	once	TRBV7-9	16	CASSLGTGRNTGELFF	TGTGCCAGCAGCTTAGGGACAGGGCGGAACACCGGGGAGCTGTTTTTT
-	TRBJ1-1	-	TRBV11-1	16	CASSPRMSQKNTEAFF	TGTGCCAGCAGCCCCAGGATGTCCCAAAAGAACACTGAAGCTTTCTTT
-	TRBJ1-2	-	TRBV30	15	CAWKRRGGANYGYTF	TGTGCCTGGAAGAGGAGAGGTGGTGCTAACTATGGCTACACCTTC
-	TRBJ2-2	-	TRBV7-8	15	CASSLARPNTGELFF	TGTGCCAGCAGCTTGGCCAGGCCAAACACCGGGGAGCTGTTTTTT
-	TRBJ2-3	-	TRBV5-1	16	CASSLVRQSSTDTQYF	TGCGCCAGCAGCTTGGTCCGACAGTCTAGCACAGATACGCAGTATTTT
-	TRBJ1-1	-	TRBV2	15	CASRRNQQGNTEAFF	TGTGCCAGCAGGCGGAACCAACAGGGAAACACTGAAGCTTTCTTT
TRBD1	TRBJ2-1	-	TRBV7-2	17	CASSNSRTGPSYNEQFF	TGTGCCAGCAGTAATAGTAGGACAGGGCCCTCCTACAATGAGCAGTTCTTC
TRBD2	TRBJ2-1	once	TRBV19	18	CASSAGTSGSSSYNEQFF	TGTGCCAGTAGTGCCGGGACTAGCGGGAGTAGCTCCTACAATGAGCAGTTCTTC
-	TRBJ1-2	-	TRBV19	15	CASSVRAYESYGYTF	TGTGCCAGTAGCGTCAGGGCCTACGAATCCTATGGCTACACCTTC
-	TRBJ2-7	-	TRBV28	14	CASSFGGSSYEQYF	TGTGCCAGCAGTTTTGGGGGGAGCTCCTACGAGCAGTACTTC
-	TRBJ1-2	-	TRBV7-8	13	CASSLERNYGYTF	TGTGCCAGCAGCTTAGAACGGAACTATGGCTACACCTTC
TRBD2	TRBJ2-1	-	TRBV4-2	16	CASSPSRRGAGNEQFF	TGTGCCAGCAGCCCTAGTCGGCGGGGGGCCGGTAATGAGCAGTTCTTC
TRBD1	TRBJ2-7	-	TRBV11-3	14	CASSSYSQGNEQYF	TGTGCCAGCAGCTCATACTCACAGGGGAACGAGCAGTACTTC
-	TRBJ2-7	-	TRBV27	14	CASSPHQVSYEQYF	TGTGCCAGCAGTCCCCATCAGGTCTCCTACGAGCAGTACTTC
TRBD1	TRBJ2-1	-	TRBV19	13	CAISTGGNNEQFF	TGTGCCATTTCGACAGGGGGAAACAATGAGCAGTTCTTC